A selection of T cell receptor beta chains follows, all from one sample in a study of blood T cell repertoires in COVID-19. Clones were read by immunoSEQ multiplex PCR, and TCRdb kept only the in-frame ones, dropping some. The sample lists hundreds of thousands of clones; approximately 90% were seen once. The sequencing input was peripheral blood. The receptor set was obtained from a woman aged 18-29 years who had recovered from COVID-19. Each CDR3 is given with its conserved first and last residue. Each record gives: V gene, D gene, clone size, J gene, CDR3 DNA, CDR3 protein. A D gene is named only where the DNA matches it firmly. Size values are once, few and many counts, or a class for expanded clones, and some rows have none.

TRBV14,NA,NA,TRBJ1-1,TGTGCCAGCAGCCGCTCGGGCACTGAAGCTTTCTTT,CASSRSGTEAFF
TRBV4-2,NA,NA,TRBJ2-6,TGTGCCAGCAGCCAAGAAGGAGTCTCTGGGGCCAACGTCCTGACTTTC,CASSQEGVSGANVLTF
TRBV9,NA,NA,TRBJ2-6,TGTGCCAGCAGGAGGGGGACCGGAACTGGGGCCAACGTCCTGACTTTC,CASRRGTGTGANVLTF
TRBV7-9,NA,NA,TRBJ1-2,TGTGCCAGCAGCGTAGGACAGTTCTCCTATGGCTACACCTTC,CASSVGQFSYGYTF
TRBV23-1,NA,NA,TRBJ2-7,TGCGCCCCTAAAACAGACAGCTCCTACGAGCAGTACTTC,CAPKTDSSYEQYF
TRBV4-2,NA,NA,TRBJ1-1,TGTGCCAGCAGCCAAGCCACAGGGCGGGACACTGAAGCTTTCTTT,CASSQATGRDTEAFF
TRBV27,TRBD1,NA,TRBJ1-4,TGTGCCAGCACCTTGGGACAGGGGCATGAAAAACTGTTTTTT,CASTLGQGHEKLFF
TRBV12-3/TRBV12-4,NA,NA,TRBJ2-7,TGTGCCAGCAGCCCGATAGGGAGCTACGAGCAGTACTTC,CASSPIGSYEQYF
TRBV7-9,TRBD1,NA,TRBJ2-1,TGTGCCAGCAGCTCCGGACAGGGGCAGTTCTTC,CASSSGQGQFF
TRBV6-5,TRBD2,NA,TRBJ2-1,TGTGCCAGCACGTTAGCGGGAGTCGACGAGCAGTTCTTC,CASTLAGVDEQFF
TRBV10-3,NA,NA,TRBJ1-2,TGTGCCATCAGTGACGTGGCGGGGGCAAATGGCTACACCTTC,CAISDVAGANGYTF
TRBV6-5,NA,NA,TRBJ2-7,TGTGCCAGCATTATACAGGCGGGGGAGCAGTACTTC,CASIIQAGEQYF
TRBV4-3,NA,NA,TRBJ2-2,TGCGCCAGCAGCCCGGGACTGCCTGGGGAGCTGTTTTTT,CASSPGLPGELFF
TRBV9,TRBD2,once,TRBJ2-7,TGTGCCAGCAGCGTCGGATTCGGGAGGGCCAACGAGCAGTACTTC,CASSVGFGRANEQYF
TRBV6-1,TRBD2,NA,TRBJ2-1,TGTGCCAGCAGTGAGTCTACTAGCGGGAGTCGTGAGCAGTTCTTC,CASSESTSGSREQFF
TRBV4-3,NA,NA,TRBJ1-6,TGCGCCAGCAGCCAGGAAAGGGCGGGAGGTTCACCCCTCCACTTT,CASSQERAGGSPLHF
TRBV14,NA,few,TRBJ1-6,TGTGCCAGCAGCCAGCGGGACGGCTATAATTCACCCCTCCACTTT,CASSQRDGYNSPLHF
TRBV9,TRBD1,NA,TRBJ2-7,TGTGCCAGCAGCGTTTCCAGGGGGCAGTTATACGAGCAGTACTTC,CASSVSRGQLYEQYF
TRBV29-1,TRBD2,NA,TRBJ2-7,TGCAGCGTCGCGACTAGCCCCTACGAGCAGTACTTC,CSVATSPYEQYF
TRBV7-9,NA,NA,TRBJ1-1,TGTGCCAGCAGCATAACCGGGACTGAAGCTTTCTTT,CASSITGTEAFF
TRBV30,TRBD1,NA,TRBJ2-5,TGTGCCTGGAGCCGGACAGGGGCGGAGACCCAGTACTTC,CAWSRTGAETQYF
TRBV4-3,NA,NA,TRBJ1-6,TGCGCCAGCAGCCAAGATCGGACAAATGAGCACTCCTATAATTCACCCCTCCACTTT,CASSQDRTNEHSYNSPLHF
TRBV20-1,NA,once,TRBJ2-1,TGCAGTGCTCATGAGGCGTATGAGCAGTTCTTC,CSAHEAYEQFF
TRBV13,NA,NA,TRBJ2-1,TGTGCCAGCAGCTTAGGCCGGGGAGGAGGTAATGAGCAGTTCTTC,CASSLGRGGGNEQFF
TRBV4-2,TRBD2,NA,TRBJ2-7,TGTGCCAGCAGCCAAGGTGGTAGCGGGAGTTTAACCTACGAGCAGTACTTC,CASSQGGSGSLTYEQYF
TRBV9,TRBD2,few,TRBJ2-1,TGTGCCAGCAGCGAACCGGGACTAGCTTACAATGAGCAGTTCTTC,CASSEPGLAYNEQFF
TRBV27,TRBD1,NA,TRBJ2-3,TGTGCCAGCAGTTTATTTCCCCCGGGACAGGGGGTTTCAGATACGCAGTATTTT,CASSLFPPGQGVSDTQYF
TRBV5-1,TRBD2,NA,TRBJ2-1,TGCGCCAGCAGCTCTCCGGGACTATTGTTCGCCAATGAGCAGTTCTTC,CASSSPGLLFANEQFF
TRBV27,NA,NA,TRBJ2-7,TGTGCCAGCAGTCCCCGCGCGACTCTCCCCGGGTACGAGCAGTACTTC,CASSPRATLPGYEQYF
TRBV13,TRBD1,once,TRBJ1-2,TGTGCCAGCAGCTTAGGCCGGACAGGAAATTCAAATGGCTACACCTTC,CASSLGRTGNSNGYTF
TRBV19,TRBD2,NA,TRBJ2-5,TGTGCCAGTCGGGTCGGGGGGCAAGAGACCCAGTACTTC,CASRVGGQETQYF
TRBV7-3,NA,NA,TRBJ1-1,TGTGCCAGCAGCTTGTCGGTTAGCACTGAAGCTTTCTTT,CASSLSVSTEAFF
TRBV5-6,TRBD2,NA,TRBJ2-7,TGTGCCAGCAGCTTGGCCCCTAGCGGGGCCACCTACGAGCAGTACTTC,CASSLAPSGATYEQYF
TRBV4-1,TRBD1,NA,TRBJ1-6,TGCGCCAGCAGCCAAGAACGCACAGGGGGGGCACCCCTCCACTTT,CASSQERTGGAPLHF
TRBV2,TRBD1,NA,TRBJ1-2,TGTGCCAGCAGTGCAGCGGTGGGACAGGGGAGGGCTGGGCTAAGTTACACCTTC,CASSAAVGQGRAGLSYTF
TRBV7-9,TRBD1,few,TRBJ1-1,TGTGCCAGCAGCCCGACAGGGGGCACTGAAGCTTTCTTT,CASSPTGGTEAFF
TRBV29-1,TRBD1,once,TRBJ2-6,TGCAGCGTTTGGGACAGCGCCTCTGGGGCCAACGTCCTGACTTTC,CSVWDSASGANVLTF
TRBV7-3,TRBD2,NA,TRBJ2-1,TGTGCCAGCAGCTTAGGCGTTAGCGGGAGTGATGAGCAGTTCTTC,CASSLGVSGSDEQFF
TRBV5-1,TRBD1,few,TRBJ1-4,TGCGCCAGCAGCACCAGACAGGGTATGAATGAAAAACTGTTTTTT,CASSTRQGMNEKLFF
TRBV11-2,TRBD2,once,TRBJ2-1,TGTGCCAGCAGCTTACCGGGAGGGCCTCATGAGCAGTTCTTC,CASSLPGGPHEQFF
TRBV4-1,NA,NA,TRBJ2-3,TGCGCCAGCAGCCAAGATCTAGGAGGAGATACGCAGTATTTT,CASSQDLGGDTQYF
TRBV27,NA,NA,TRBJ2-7,TGTGCCAGCAGTTATAATCAGGGGCTCGGGCAGTACTTC,CASSYNQGLGQYF
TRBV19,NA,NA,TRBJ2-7,TGTGCCAGTAGGTTATCCAGGGAAAGCTACGAGCAGTACTTC,CASRLSRESYEQYF
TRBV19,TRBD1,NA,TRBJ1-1,TGTGCCAGTAGTATACAAGGACAGGGGGTCTCCCTGAACACTGAAGCTTTCTTT,CASSIQGQGVSLNTEAFF
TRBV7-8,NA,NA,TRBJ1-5,TGTGCCAGCAGCCACGCCATTACCGGGAATCAGCCCCAGCATTTT,CASSHAITGNQPQHF
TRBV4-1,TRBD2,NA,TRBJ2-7,TGCGCCAGCAGCCCACAATCCGGGACTAGCGCCGCCTACGAGCAGTACTTC,CASSPQSGTSAAYEQYF
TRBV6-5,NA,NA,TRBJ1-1,TGTGCCAGCAGTTACAAACTGGGAGGCACTGAAGCTTTCTTT,CASSYKLGGTEAFF
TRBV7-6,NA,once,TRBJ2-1,TGTGCCAGCAGCCGAAAGAGAAAGACGGACTCCCGATCGGGCAATGAGCAGTTCTTC,CASSRKRKTDSRSGNEQFF
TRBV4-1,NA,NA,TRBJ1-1,TGCGCCAGCAGCCAAGATACGTTGCGTGAAGCTTTCTTT,CASSQDTLREAFF
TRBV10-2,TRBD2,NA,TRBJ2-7,TGCGCCAGCATGCTAGCGGGAGGGCCAGGGCAGTACTTC,CASMLAGGPGQYF
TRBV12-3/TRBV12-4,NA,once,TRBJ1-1,TGTGCCAGCACCTGGGGGCTGAACACTGAAGCTTTCTTT,CASTWGLNTEAFF
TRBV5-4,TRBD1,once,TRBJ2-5,TGTGCCAGCAGCCGCGGACAGGACCAAGAGACCCAGTACTTC,CASSRGQDQETQYF
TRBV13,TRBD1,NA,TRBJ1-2,TGTGCCAGCAGCTCCGGACAGGGCGGCTATGGCTACACCTTC,CASSSGQGGYGYTF
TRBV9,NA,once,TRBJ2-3,TGTGCCAGCAGCGCTGAAGCGCTCACAGATACGCAGTATTTT,CASSAEALTDTQYF
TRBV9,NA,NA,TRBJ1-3,TGTGCCAGCAGCGTAGACGGGGTCTCTGGAAACACCATATATTTT,CASSVDGVSGNTIYF
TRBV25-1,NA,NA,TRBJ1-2,TGTGCCACCTGGGGGGGTGGTCGCCTTGGCTACACCTTC,CATWGGGRLGYTF
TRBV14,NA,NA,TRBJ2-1,TGTGCCAGCAGCCACGGGGAGGAGCAGTTCTTC,CASSHGEEQFF
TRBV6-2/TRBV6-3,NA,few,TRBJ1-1,TGTGCCAGCAGTTTTCGACAGGCCTTGGAAGCTTTCTTT,CASSFRQALEAFF
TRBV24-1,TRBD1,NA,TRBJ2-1,TGTGCCACCAGTGACATTCAGGGGGTTGATGATCGCAATGAGCAGTTCTTC,CATSDIQGVDDRNEQFF